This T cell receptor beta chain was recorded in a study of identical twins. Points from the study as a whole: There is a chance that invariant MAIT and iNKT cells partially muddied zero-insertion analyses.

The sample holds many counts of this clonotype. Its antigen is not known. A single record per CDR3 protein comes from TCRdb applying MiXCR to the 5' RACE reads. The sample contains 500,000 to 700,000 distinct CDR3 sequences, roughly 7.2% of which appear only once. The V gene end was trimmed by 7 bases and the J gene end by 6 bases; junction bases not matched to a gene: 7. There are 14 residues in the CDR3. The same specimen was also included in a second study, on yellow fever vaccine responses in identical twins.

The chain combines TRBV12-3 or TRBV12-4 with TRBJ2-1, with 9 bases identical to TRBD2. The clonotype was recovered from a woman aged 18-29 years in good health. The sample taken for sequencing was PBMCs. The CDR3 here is CASTYGTSPNEQFF. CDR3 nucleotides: TGTGCCAGCACCTATGGGACTAGCCCCAATGAGCAGTTCTTC.